The present T cell receptor beta chain was sequenced within a study of OX40 agonist ivuxolimab in advanced cancers. In its sample, this clone was seen once. The target antigen is unknown. Clones were read by immunoSEQ multiplex PCR, and TCRdb kept only the in-frame ones, dropping some. The sample has more than 9,000 clones; approximately 70% are singletons. Whole-study findings and limits: Doses of 0.1 to 3.0 mg/kg were accompanied by clonal expansion of CD4+ and CD8+ blood T cells by week 6. The mean number of expanded clones was higher in CD8+ T cells than in CD4+.

The source material was CD4+ or CD8+ T cells sorted from blood, sampled in a trial of the OX40 agonist ivuxolimab. This clonotype originated in an adult with an advanced solid tumor such as melanoma, head and neck, liver or kidney cancer.

CDR3 region: CASNHGTDTQYF. The CDR3 DNA reads TGTGCCAGCAATCACGGCACAGATACGCAGTATTTT. The genes are TRBV28 and TRBJ2-3; D ambiguous. This CDR3 comprises 12 residues. Germline-derived CDR1 and CDR2 are MDHEN and SYDVKM. V was pared by 7 bases and J by 1 base, with 6 bases between.